This T cell receptor (beta chain) was recovered during a study of T cell clusters in autoimmune cytopenias. General study points: Primary autoimmune cytopenia patients seemingly lacked the physiological T cell clusters found in healthy donors. The T cell clusters were defined only in silico, without experimental functional validation.

One tube held mixed TRB-A and TRB-B primer pools for touch-down PCR. No DNA is given; TCRdb re-called the multiplex PCR reads and lists each CDR3 protein once. The sample features 11,000 or so distinct CDR3 sequences, with around a fifth in its top ten. Regarding this clonotype: Its target is not known.

Each sample's input was around 250 ng genomic DNA, approximately 37,500 genome equivalents. The same sample was also used in a study of T cell repertoires in aging, cancer and after chemotherapy. That work states: The full dataset contained some 8.7 million TCR reads. Age-matched healthy donors had significantly more diverse, less clonal blood TCR repertoires than untreated cancer patients.

Sequenced material: peripheral blood. The origin of this receptor is a human donor in good health.

CDR3 amino acids: CASRRTGPVGEQYF. The rearrangement links TRBV6-5 to TRBJ2-7; TCRdb names TRBD1, which stays unverified in the absence of DNA. Germline lookup yields CDR1 MNHEY and CDR2 SVGAGI. CDR3 size: 14 residues.